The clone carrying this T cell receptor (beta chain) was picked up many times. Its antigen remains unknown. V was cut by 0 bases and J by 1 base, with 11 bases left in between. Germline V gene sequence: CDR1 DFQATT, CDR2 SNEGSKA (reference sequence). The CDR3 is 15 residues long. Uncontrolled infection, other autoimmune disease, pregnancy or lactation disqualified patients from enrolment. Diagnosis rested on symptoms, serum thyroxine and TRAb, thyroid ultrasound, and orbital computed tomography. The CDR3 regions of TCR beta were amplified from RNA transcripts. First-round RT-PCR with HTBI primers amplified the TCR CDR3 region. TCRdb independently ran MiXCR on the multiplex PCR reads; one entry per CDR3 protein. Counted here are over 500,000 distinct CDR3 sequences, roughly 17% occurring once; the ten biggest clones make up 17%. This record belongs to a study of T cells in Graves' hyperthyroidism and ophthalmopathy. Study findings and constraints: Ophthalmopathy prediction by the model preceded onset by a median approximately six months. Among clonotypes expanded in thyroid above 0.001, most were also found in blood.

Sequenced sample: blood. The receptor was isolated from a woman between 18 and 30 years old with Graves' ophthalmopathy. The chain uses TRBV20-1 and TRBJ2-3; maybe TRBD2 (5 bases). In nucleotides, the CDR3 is TGCAGTGCTAGAGAGGGGAGCGACGGCACAGATACGCAGTATTTT. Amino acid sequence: CSAREGSDGTDTQYF.